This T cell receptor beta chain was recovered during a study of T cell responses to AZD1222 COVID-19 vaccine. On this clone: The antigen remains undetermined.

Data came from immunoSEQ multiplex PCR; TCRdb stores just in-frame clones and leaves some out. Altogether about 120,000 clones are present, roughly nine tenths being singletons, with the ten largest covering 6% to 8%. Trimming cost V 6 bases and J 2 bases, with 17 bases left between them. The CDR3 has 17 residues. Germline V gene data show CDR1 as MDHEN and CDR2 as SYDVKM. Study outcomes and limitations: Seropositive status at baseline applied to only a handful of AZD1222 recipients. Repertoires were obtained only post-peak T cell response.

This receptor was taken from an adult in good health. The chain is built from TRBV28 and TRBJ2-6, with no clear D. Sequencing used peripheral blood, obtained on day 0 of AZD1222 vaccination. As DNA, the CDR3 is TGTGCCAGCAGCTTGCTCGGCGGTGAGGCTGGGGCCAACGTCCTGACTTTC. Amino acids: CASSLLGGEAGANVLTF.